This T cell receptor (beta chain) stems from a study of a mutant IDH1 vaccine in newly diagnosed glioma. Study as a whole: Vaccination started 4-6 weeks after radiotherapy alone, or with temozolomide cycles. Treated patients had a mean age of about 40 years and a sex split that was about 62% male and about 40% female. Previous treatment comprised radiotherapy, temozolomide, or both, mostly both. Overall study results and limits: Alterations occurring in top peripheral T cell clonotypes seemed unrelated to pseudoprogression.

A note on this clone: Its antigen remains unidentified. One end of the junction is discordant with germline, which a read error may explain.

This table comes from immunoSEQ multiplex PCR, and its TCRdb copy is limited to in-frame clones, with some not included. Of about 94,000 clones in the sample, roughly 86% were seen once. The CDR3 consists of 17 residues. CDR1 and CDR2 from the germline V gene are LNHDA and SQIVND (reference sequence). Time point reported: week 47, end of study. Topical imiquimod was applied with each vaccine dose, which held 300 ug of mutant IDH1 20-mer peptide. The clonotype comes from a woman aged 45-60 years with glioma. Source: PBMCs, taken from a glioma patient whose treatment included an IDH1 peptide vaccine. This chain connects TRBV19 to TRBJ2-3, with 11 positions matching TRBD2. CDR3 in amino acids: CSSSIALTSGITDTQYF. CDR3 sequence (DNA): TGTTCCAGTAGTATTGCTTTGACTAGCGGGATCACAGATACGCAGTATTTT.